This T cell receptor (beta chain) was sequenced during a study of T cells in Graves' hyperthyroidism and ophthalmopathy. This clonotype showed up many times. The germline gene is not matched at one end of the junction; a read error may be the cause. This CDR3 is 13 amino acids long. The germline gives CDR1 ENHRY, CDR2 SYGVKD. Researchers took RNA transcripts and amplified the TCR beta CDR3 regions from them. In the first-round RT-PCR of the TCR CDR3, the HTBI primer set was used. TCRdb used MiXCR to reprocess the multiplex PCR reads, holding one entry per CDR3 protein. This sample has around 600,000 distinct CDR3 sequences, with roughly 45% found just once.

This chain links TRBV10-3 with TRBJ2-7, with no clear D. The source is an adult man with Graves' disease, either hyperthyroidism or ophthalmopathy (not recorded which). Sequences were obtained from peripheral blood or thyroid tissue (not recorded which). CDR3 nucleotides: TGTGCCAGCAGTGAATCCGAGACCTACGAGCAGTACTTC. Translation: CASSESETYEQYF.